This is a list of T cell receptor beta chains from one sample in a study of shared clonotypes between healthy human individuals. Here immunoSEQ multiplex PCR was the method, and the copy in TCRdb shows in-frame clones only, minus some. The table has fewer than 700,000 clones, approximately 95% seen once. The sequenced sample consisted of naive CD8+ T cells sorted from blood. The source is a young woman in good health. Each CDR3 is given with its conserved first and last residue. The D gene is left open where the match is weak. Some rows have no size entry. The others give once, few or many, or a class for an expanded clone.

d_call	clone_size	v_call	j_call	cdr3_nt	cdr3_aa
TRBD2	-	TRBV28	TRBJ2-7	TGTGCCAGCGCGGGGGTGGTGGCAGGCTACGAGCAGTACTTC	CASAGVVAGYEQYF
-	-	TRBV7-8	TRBJ2-3	TGTGCCAGCAGCGCCATGGGGCCAACACGGATTGTGGATACGCAGTATTTT	CASSAMGPTRIVDTQYF
-	-	TRBV2	TRBJ2-7	TGTGCCAGCAGTGAACACGGCTCCTACGAGCAGTACTTC	CASSEHGSYEQYF
-	-	TRBV4-1	TRBJ2-1	TGCGCCAGCAGCCCCACTCACTCAAATGAGCAGTTCTTC	CASSPTHSNEQFF
-	-	TRBV4-2	TRBJ1-2	TGTGCCAGCAGCTTGGGATCTCCCTTTGGCTACACCTTC	CASSLGSPFGYTF
TRBD2	-	TRBV18	TRBJ2-5	TGTGCCAGCTCACCGGGGCTAGCGGGACCCCTGTACCAAGAGACCCAGTACTTC	CASSPGLAGPLYQETQYF
-	once	TRBV2	TRBJ1-6	TGTGCCAGCAGTGAACTACGGAACTCCTATAATTCACCCCTCCACTTT	CASSELRNSYNSPLHF
-	-	TRBV27	TRBJ1-5	TGTGCCAGCAGTTTATCTGCAGGGGGCAATCAGCCCCAGCATTTT	CASSLSAGGNQPQHF
-	-	TRBV28	TRBJ1-4	TGTGCCAGCAGTTACGAGACAGGTCGGGGTGAGGCTAATGAAAAACTGTTTTTT	CASSYETGRGEANEKLFF
-	-	TRBV6-1	TRBJ2-7	TGTGCCAGCAGTGCCTTTAAGCTTACATTCGACTCCTACGAGCAGTACTTC	CASSAFKLTFDSYEQYF
-	-	TRBV28	TRBJ2-1	TGTGCCAGCAGTTTTACGGGAGCAGTCTCCTACAATGAGCAGTTCTTC	CASSFTGAVSYNEQFF
-	-	TRBV7-8	TRBJ2-1	TGTGCCAGCAGCCTAGGGAGCAATGAGCAGTTCTTC	CASSLGSNEQFF
-	-	TRBV29-1	TRBJ2-7	TGCAGCGTTGAAGATACCGGGACGGGCTCCTACGAGCAGTACTTC	CSVEDTGTGSYEQYF
TRBD1	once	TRBV6-1	TRBJ2-2	TGTGCCAGCAGTGAAGCGCGGGACAGGGTTACCGGGGAGCTGTTTTTT	CASSEARDRVTGELFF
-	-	TRBV7-9	TRBJ2-7	TGTGCCAGCAGCTCAGATAGGTCAGCCTACGAGCAGTACTTC	CASSSDRSAYEQYF
-	once	TRBV4-1	TRBJ2-2	TGCGCCAGCAGCCAAGTGGGGGGTCCCACCGGGGAGCTGTTTTTT	CASSQVGGPTGELFF
-	-	TRBV9	TRBJ2-2	TGTGCCAGCAGCGCAGGAGAGTACACCGGGGAGCTGTTTTTT	CASSAGEYTGELFF
-	-	TRBV28	TRBJ2-7	TGTGCCAGCAGAGGGGGACACGAGCAGTACTTC	CASRGGHEQYF
-	-	TRBV11-2	TRBJ1-3	TGTGCCAGCAGCCGAACGTTGGGCAGCAACTCTGGAAACACCATATATTTT	CASSRTLGSNSGNTIYF
-	-	TRBV19	TRBJ2-3	TGTGCCAGTAGTATAATTCAGGGCAGCACAGATACGCAGTATTTT	CASSIIQGSTDTQYF
-	-	TRBV6-1	TRBJ2-3	TGTGCCAGCAGTGACAGGAAAGCAAACACAGATACGCAGTATTTT	CASSDRKANTDTQYF
-	-	TRBV5-4	TRBJ1-3	TGTGCCAGCAGCCTAGAGACTGGAAACACCATATATTTT	CASSLETGNTIYF
-	-	TRBV27	TRBJ2-7	TGTGCCAGCAGTTTATCGATGGGACTTTTATACGAGCAGTACTTC	CASSLSMGLLYEQYF
-	-	TRBV9	TRBJ2-7	TGTGCCAGCAGCCTAGGAGGGAGTACGAGGGAGCAGTACTTC	CASSLGGSTREQYF
-	once	TRBV7-2	TRBJ1-5	TGTGCCAGCAGCCCGGACCTTGGGGATCAGCCCCAGCATTTT	CASSPDLGDQPQHF
-	-	TRBV28	TRBJ1-4	TGTGCCAGCAGCCTAAGTGGATCTAATGAAAAACTGTTTTTT	CASSLSGSNEKLFF
-	-	TRBV9	TRBJ2-1	TGTGCCAGCAGCGCTAAGACAGGTTACAATGAGCAGTTCTTC	CASSAKTGYNEQFF